The T cell receptor beta chain under discussion was sequenced for a study of resident and recirculating memory T cells in vitiligo. TCRdb's copy holds only in-frame clones and misses some; the assay was immunoSEQ multiplex PCR. The profile covers 75,000 to 85,000 clones, with under 95% appearing a single time and about 4.8% taken by the ten largest. The germline CDR1 and CDR2 sequences are MDHEN and SYDVKM. Trimming stripped 6 bases from V and 0 bases from J, with 9 bases between. The CDR3 is 15 residues long. This clonotype was sampled from a male donor with vitiligo. V gene TRBV28 combines with J gene TRBJ2-6; D unresolved. The material sequenced was blood. The CDR3, as DNA: TGTGCCAGCAGGAGTGACATCTCTGGGGCCAACGTCCTGACTTTC. Residues: CASRSDISGANVLTF.